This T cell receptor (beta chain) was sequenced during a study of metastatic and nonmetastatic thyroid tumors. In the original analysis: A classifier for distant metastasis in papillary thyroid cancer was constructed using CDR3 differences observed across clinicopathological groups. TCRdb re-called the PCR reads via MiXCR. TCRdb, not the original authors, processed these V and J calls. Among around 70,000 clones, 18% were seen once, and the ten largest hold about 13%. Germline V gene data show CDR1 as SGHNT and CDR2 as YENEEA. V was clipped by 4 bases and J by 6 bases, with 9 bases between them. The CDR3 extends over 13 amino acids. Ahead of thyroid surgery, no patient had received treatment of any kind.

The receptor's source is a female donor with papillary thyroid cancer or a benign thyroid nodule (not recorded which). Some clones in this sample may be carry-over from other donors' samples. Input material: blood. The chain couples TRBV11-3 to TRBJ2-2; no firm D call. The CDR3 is CASSSQRPGELFF. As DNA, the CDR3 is TGTGCCAGCAGCTCTCAGAGGCCCGGGGAGCTGTTTTTT.